A selection of T cell receptor beta chains follows, all from one sample in a study of T cell responses to AZD1222 COVID-19 vaccine. TCRdb's copy holds only in-frame clones and misses some; the assay was immunoSEQ multiplex PCR. This sample yields 75,000 to 90,000 clones, of which approximately 82% are seen a single time; 20% to 25% belongs to the top ten. The sample here was peripheral blood, taken on day 0 of AZD1222 vaccination. The receptors were gathered from an adult in good health. CDR3s include the opening cysteine and the closing phenylalanine or tryptophan. A D gene is named only where the DNA matches it firmly. Size tells how often a clone was seen (once, few, many) or the class of an expanded clone, and some rows leave it out.

cdr3_aa: CASSRDSYNSPLHF; cdr3_nt: TGTGCCAGCAGCCGTGACAGCTATAATTCACCCCTCCACTTT; d_call: NA; j_call: TRBJ1-6; v_call: TRBV3-1/TRBV3-2; clone_size: once
cdr3_aa: CASSLNGMNTQYF; cdr3_nt: TGTGCCAGCAGCCTGAACGGTATGAATACGCAGTATTTT; d_call: NA; j_call: TRBJ2-3; v_call: TRBV2; clone_size: few
cdr3_aa: CASRSHHSGANVLTF; cdr3_nt: TGTGCCAGCAGATCCCATCACTCTGGGGCCAACGTCCTGACTTTC; d_call: NA; j_call: TRBJ2-6; v_call: TRBV6-5; clone_size: NA
cdr3_aa: CASSRGLAGDRDTQYF; cdr3_nt: TGTGCCAGCAGCCGAGGACTAGCGGGAGATAGAGATACGCAGTATTTT; d_call: TRBD2; j_call: TRBJ2-3; v_call: TRBV11-3; clone_size: NA
cdr3_aa: CASRLYGPGIRSSYNEQFF; cdr3_nt: TGTGCAAGTCGCTTATACGGGCCGGGGATCAGGAGCTCCTACAATGAGCAGTTCTTC; d_call: NA; j_call: TRBJ2-1; v_call: TRBV12-2; clone_size: once
cdr3_aa: CASSFSGLDTDTQYF; cdr3_nt: TGTGCCAGCAGTTTCAGTGGATTGGACACAGATACGCAGTATTTT; d_call: NA; j_call: TRBJ2-3; v_call: TRBV6-5; clone_size: few
cdr3_aa: CASSVSHSQETQYF; cdr3_nt: TGTGCCAGCAGCGTATCCCACAGCCAAGAGACCCAGTACTTC; d_call: NA; j_call: TRBJ2-5; v_call: TRBV9; clone_size: NA
cdr3_aa: CASTTKDRGGNEAFF; cdr3_nt: TGTGCCAGCACGACCAAGGACAGGGGCGGGAATGAAGCTTTCTTT; d_call: TRBD1; j_call: TRBJ1-1; v_call: TRBV27; clone_size: NA
cdr3_aa: CASSRTSRGLAHLEVSYNEQFF; cdr3_nt: TGTGCCAGCAGTCGGACCTCTAGGGGACTAGCACATCTGGAAGTCTCCTACAATGAGCAGTTCTTC; d_call: TRBD2; j_call: TRBJ2-1; v_call: TRBV13; clone_size: NA
cdr3_aa: CAISESGQGLSYEQYF; cdr3_nt: TGTGCCATCAGTGAATCGGGACAGGGCCTCTCCTACGAGCAGTACTTC; d_call: TRBD1; j_call: TRBJ2-7; v_call: TRBV10-3; clone_size: NA
cdr3_aa: CASKGAGVSGELFF; cdr3_nt: TGCGCCAGCAAGGGAGCGGGAGTCTCCGGGGAGCTGTTTTTT; d_call: TRBD2; j_call: TRBJ2-2; v_call: TRBV5-1; clone_size: NA
cdr3_aa: CAWSVQSNSPLHF; cdr3_nt: TGTGCCTGGAGTGTACAGTCCAATTCACCCCTCCACTTT; d_call: NA; j_call: TRBJ1-6; v_call: TRBV30; clone_size: NA
cdr3_aa: CAGPVSAPGGQPQHF; cdr3_nt: TGTGCCGGCCCTGTGTCAGCCCCCGGAGGACAGCCCCAGCATTTT; d_call: NA; j_call: TRBJ1-5; v_call: TRBV5-4; clone_size: NA
cdr3_aa: CASSLTGPPRETQYF; cdr3_nt: TGTGCCAGCTCACTAACAGGGCCGCCTAGAGAGACCCAGTACTTC; d_call: NA; j_call: TRBJ2-5; v_call: TRBV18; clone_size: few
cdr3_aa: CASTSMGGQPQHF; cdr3_nt: TGCGCCAGCACCAGCATGGGGGGCCAGCCCCAGCATTTT; d_call: NA; j_call: TRBJ1-5; v_call: TRBV10-2; clone_size: NA
cdr3_aa: CSVAGRGNTEAFF; cdr3_nt: TGCAGCGTCGCGGGACGGGGGAACACTGAAGCTTTCTTT; d_call: NA; j_call: TRBJ1-1; v_call: TRBV29-1; clone_size: NA
cdr3_aa: CASSIMDRSFSGNTIYF; cdr3_nt: TGTGCCAGTAGTATAATGGACAGGTCGTTCTCTGGAAACACCATATATTTT; d_call: TRBD1; j_call: TRBJ1-3; v_call: TRBV19; clone_size: NA
cdr3_aa: CASSLVMNTEAFF; cdr3_nt: TGTGCCAGCAGTTTAGTAATGAACACTGAAGCTTTCTTT; d_call: NA; j_call: TRBJ1-1; v_call: TRBV11-1; clone_size: NA
cdr3_aa: CASSPVRGTSGSYTGELFF; cdr3_nt: TGTGCCAGCAGCCCCGTACGGGGGACTAGCGGGAGTTACACCGGGGAGCTGTTTTTT; d_call: TRBD2; j_call: TRBJ2-2; v_call: TRBV7-9; clone_size: NA
cdr3_aa: CASSQVSWGAGYTF; cdr3_nt: TGCGCCAGCAGCCAAGTATCCTGGGGGGCTGGCTACACCTTC; d_call: NA; j_call: TRBJ1-2; v_call: TRBV4-3; clone_size: few
cdr3_aa: CASSTGQGHTEAFF; cdr3_nt: TGTGCCAGTAGTACCGGGCAGGGTCACACTGAAGCTTTCTTT; d_call: NA; j_call: TRBJ1-1; v_call: TRBV19; clone_size: few
cdr3_aa: CASSLGARGPGELFF; cdr3_nt: TGTGCCAGCAGTTTGGGTGCCCGAGGCCCCGGGGAGCTGTTTTTT; d_call: NA; j_call: TRBJ2-2; v_call: TRBV27; clone_size: NA
cdr3_aa: CASSLGAGYNEQFF; cdr3_nt: TGTGCCAGCAGCTTAGGGGCAGGATACAATGAGCAGTTCTTC; d_call: NA; j_call: TRBJ2-1; v_call: TRBV11-3; clone_size: NA
cdr3_aa: CSVFSGRALAKNIQYF; cdr3_nt: TGCAGCGTTTTTAGCGGGAGGGCCTTGGCCAAAAACATTCAGTACTTC; d_call: TRBD2; j_call: TRBJ2-4; v_call: TRBV29-1; clone_size: NA
cdr3_aa: CASSTTGSPSYGYTF; cdr3_nt: TGTGCCAGTAGTACTACAGGGAGCCCGTCCTATGGCTACACCTTC; d_call: NA; j_call: TRBJ1-2; v_call: TRBV19; clone_size: NA
cdr3_aa: CAISEEQGEVSFF; cdr3_nt: TGTGCCATCAGTGAAGAACAGGGAGAAGTATCTTTCTTT; d_call: NA; j_call: TRBJ1-1; v_call: TRBV10-3; clone_size: NA
cdr3_aa: CASTDRTYEQYF; cdr3_nt: TGCGCCAGCACGGACAGGACCTACGAGCAGTACTTC; d_call: TRBD1; j_call: TRBJ2-7; v_call: TRBV10-2; clone_size: few
cdr3_aa: CASSLGLAATPGQETQYF; cdr3_nt: TGTGCCAGCAGTTTAGGACTAGCGGCAACCCCGGGCCAAGAGACCCAGTACTTC; d_call: TRBD2; j_call: TRBJ2-5; v_call: TRBV3-1/TRBV3-2; clone_size: NA
cdr3_aa: CASKDSPLSNQPQHF; cdr3_nt: TGTGCCAGTAAGGACAGCCCTCTTAGCAATCAGCCCCAGCATTTT; d_call: NA; j_call: TRBJ1-5; v_call: TRBV19; clone_size: NA
cdr3_aa: CSVGIGQGRYEQYF; cdr3_nt: TGCAGCGTTGGAATAGGGCAGGGGAGATACGAGCAGTACTTC; d_call: NA; j_call: TRBJ2-7; v_call: TRBV29-1; clone_size: NA
cdr3_aa: CASSQQGSRDNEQFF; cdr3_nt: TGTGCCAGCAGCCAACAGGGGAGTAGGGACAATGAGCAGTTCTTC; d_call: TRBD1; j_call: TRBJ2-1; v_call: TRBV7-6; clone_size: once
cdr3_aa: CASSSNIVQETQYF; cdr3_nt: TGTGCCAGCAGCTCCAATATTGTTCAAGAGACCCAGTACTTC; d_call: NA; j_call: TRBJ2-5; v_call: TRBV7-9; clone_size: few
cdr3_aa: CASSSRQQETQYF; cdr3_nt: TGTGCCAGCAGTAGTAGACAGCAAGAGACCCAGTACTTC; d_call: NA; j_call: TRBJ2-5; v_call: TRBV12-3/TRBV12-4; clone_size: NA
cdr3_aa: CASSPGTGVGYGYTF; cdr3_nt: TGTGCCAGCAGTCCGGGGACAGGGGTAGGCTATGGCTACACCTTC; d_call: TRBD1; j_call: TRBJ1-2; v_call: TRBV28; clone_size: NA
cdr3_aa: CASSLGSYNEQFF; cdr3_nt: TGCGCCAGCAGCTTGGGTTCCTACAATGAGCAGTTCTTC; d_call: NA; j_call: TRBJ2-1; v_call: TRBV5-1; clone_size: NA
cdr3_aa: CASSQAPSGGETQYF; cdr3_nt: TGTGCCAGCAGCCAAGCCCCTAGCGGAGGGGAGACCCAGTACTTC; d_call: TRBD2; j_call: TRBJ2-5; v_call: TRBV3-1/TRBV3-2; clone_size: NA
cdr3_aa: CAISRGLAGGLNTGELFF; cdr3_nt: TGTGCCATCAGTCGGGGACTAGCGGGAGGGTTGAACACCGGGGAGCTGTTTTTT; d_call: TRBD2; j_call: TRBJ2-2; v_call: TRBV10-3; clone_size: NA
cdr3_aa: CASSSGQGDYNQPQHF; cdr3_nt: TGTGCCAGCAGCTCCGGACAGGGGGACTACAATCAGCCCCAGCATTTT; d_call: TRBD1; j_call: TRBJ1-5; v_call: TRBV9; clone_size: NA
cdr3_aa: CASSKLRWNEKLFF; cdr3_nt: TGTGCCAGCAGCAAACTGCGATGGAATGAAAAACTGTTTTTT; d_call: NA; j_call: TRBJ1-4; v_call: TRBV21-1; clone_size: NA
cdr3_aa: CASRYLVETQYF; cdr3_nt: TGTGCCAGCCGTTATTTGGTAGAGACCCAGTACTTC; d_call: NA; j_call: TRBJ2-5; v_call: TRBV11-2; clone_size: NA
cdr3_aa: CAITQGLDRDGQYF; cdr3_nt: TGTGCCATCACACAGGGCCTTGATCGCGACGGGCAGTACTTC; d_call: NA; j_call: TRBJ2-7; v_call: TRBV10-3; clone_size: NA
cdr3_aa: CASSRQGEAGYTF; cdr3_nt: TGTGCCAGTAGTCGACAGGGCGAGGCTGGCTACACCTTC; d_call: TRBD1; j_call: TRBJ1-2; v_call: TRBV19; clone_size: NA
cdr3_aa: CASSPYGLAENNEQFF; cdr3_nt: TGTGCCAGCTCACCATACGGACTAGCAGAGAACAATGAGCAGTTCTTC; d_call: TRBD2; j_call: TRBJ2-1; v_call: TRBV18; clone_size: NA
cdr3_aa: CASSLVSGVGYNSPLHF; cdr3_nt: TGCGCCAGCAGCTTGGTTTCAGGGGTAGGGTATAATTCACCCCTCCACTTT; d_call: NA; j_call: TRBJ1-6; v_call: TRBV5-1; clone_size: NA
cdr3_aa: CASSLESAYWGTDTQYF; cdr3_nt: TGTGCCAGCAGCTTGGAGTCGGCATACTGGGGCACAGATACGCAGTATTTT; d_call: NA; j_call: TRBJ2-3; v_call: TRBV5-5; clone_size: NA
cdr3_aa: CAISEGGSDNEQFF; cdr3_nt: TGTGCCATCAGTGAGGGGGGTTCGGACAATGAGCAGTTCTTC; d_call: NA; j_call: TRBJ2-1; v_call: TRBV10-3; clone_size: few
cdr3_aa: CASSSGVSSYNEQFF; cdr3_nt: TGCGCCAGCAGCTCGGGGGTCAGCTCCTACAATGAGCAGTTCTTC; d_call: NA; j_call: TRBJ2-1; v_call: TRBV5-1; clone_size: NA
cdr3_aa: CASSFDHYNEQFF; cdr3_nt: TGTGCCAGCAGCTTTGACCACTACAATGAGCAGTTCTTC; d_call: NA; j_call: TRBJ2-1; v_call: TRBV5-4; clone_size: NA
cdr3_aa: CASSQGRSGNDGTDTQYF; cdr3_nt: TGTGCCAGCAGCCAAGGACGAAGCGGTAACGATGGCACAGATACGCAGTATTTT; d_call: NA; j_call: TRBJ2-3; v_call: TRBV3-1/TRBV3-2; clone_size: NA
cdr3_aa: CATKLAGGTNEQYF; cdr3_nt: TGTGCCACCAAACTAGCGGGAGGTACCAACGAGCAGTACTTC; d_call: TRBD2; j_call: TRBJ2-7; v_call: TRBV10-3; clone_size: NA
cdr3_aa: CASSLNPGAGANVLTF; cdr3_nt: TGTGCCAGCAGCTTGAATCCGGGAGCTGGGGCCAACGTCCTGACTTTC; d_call: NA; j_call: TRBJ2-6; v_call: TRBV5-6; clone_size: NA
cdr3_aa: CASSLTANTGELFF; cdr3_nt: TGTGCCAGCAGCTTAACCGCGAACACCGGGGAGCTGTTTTTT; d_call: NA; j_call: TRBJ2-2; v_call: TRBV11-2; clone_size: NA
cdr3_aa: CASSPQGGTSYEQYF; cdr3_nt: TGTGCCAGCAGCCCCCAGGGCGGGACGTCCTACGAGCAGTACTTC; d_call: NA; j_call: TRBJ2-7; v_call: TRBV7-9; clone_size: NA
cdr3_aa: CASSQESYGPGELFF; cdr3_nt: TGCGCCAGCAGCCAAGAGTCCTACGGGCCCGGGGAGCTGTTTTTT; d_call: NA; j_call: TRBJ2-2; v_call: TRBV4-3; clone_size: NA